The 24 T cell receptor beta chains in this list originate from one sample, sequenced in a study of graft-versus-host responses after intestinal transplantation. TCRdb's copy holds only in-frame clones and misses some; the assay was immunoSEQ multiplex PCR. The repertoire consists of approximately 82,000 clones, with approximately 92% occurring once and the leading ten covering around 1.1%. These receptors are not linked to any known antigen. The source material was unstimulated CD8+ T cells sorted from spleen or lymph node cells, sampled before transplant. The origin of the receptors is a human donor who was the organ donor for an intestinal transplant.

In nucleotides, the CDR3 is TGCGCCAGCAGCCAAACTTACGGGGAGCAGTTCTTC. Amino acid sequence: CASSQTYGEQFF. This chain uses TRBV4-1 with TRBJ2-1; D is unresolved. The germline gives CDR1 MGHRA, CDR2 YSYEKL. The CDR3 sequence is 12 residues long. V was pared by 2 bases and J by 10 bases, with 9 bases between.

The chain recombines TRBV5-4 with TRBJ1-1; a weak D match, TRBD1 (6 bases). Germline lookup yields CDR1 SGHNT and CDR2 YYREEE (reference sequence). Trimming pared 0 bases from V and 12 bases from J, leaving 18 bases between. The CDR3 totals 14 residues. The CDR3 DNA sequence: TGTGCCAGCAGCTTGGCTCGACAGGCCCACTCAACTTTCTTT. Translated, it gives CASSLARQAHSTFF.

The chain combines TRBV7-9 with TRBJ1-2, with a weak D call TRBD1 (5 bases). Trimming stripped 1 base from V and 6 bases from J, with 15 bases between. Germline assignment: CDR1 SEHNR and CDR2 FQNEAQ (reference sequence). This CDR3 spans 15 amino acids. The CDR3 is CASSLDRGVGHGYTF. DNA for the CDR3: TGTGCCAGCAGCTTAGACCGGGGGGTTGGGCATGGCTACACCTTC.

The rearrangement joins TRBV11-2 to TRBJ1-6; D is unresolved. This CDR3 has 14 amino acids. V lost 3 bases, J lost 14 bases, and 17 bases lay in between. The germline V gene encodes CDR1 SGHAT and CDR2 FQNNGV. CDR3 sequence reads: CASSFYFPNQALHF. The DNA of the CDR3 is TGTGCCAGCAGCTTTTATTTCCCGAACCAGGCCCTCCACTTT.

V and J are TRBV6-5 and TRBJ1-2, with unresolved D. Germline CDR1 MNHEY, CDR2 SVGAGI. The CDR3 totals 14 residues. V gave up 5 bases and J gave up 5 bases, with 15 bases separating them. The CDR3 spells CASSPSTAVYGYTF. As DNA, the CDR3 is TGTGCCAGCAGTCCCTCGACCGCGGTTTATGGCTACACCTTC.

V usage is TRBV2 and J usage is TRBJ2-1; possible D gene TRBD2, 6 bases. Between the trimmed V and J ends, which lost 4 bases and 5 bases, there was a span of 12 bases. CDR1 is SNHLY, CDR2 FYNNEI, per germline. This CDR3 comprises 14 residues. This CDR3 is CASSVALAHNEQFF. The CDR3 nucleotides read TGTGCCAGCAGTGTCGCACTAGCCCACAATGAGCAGTTCTTC.

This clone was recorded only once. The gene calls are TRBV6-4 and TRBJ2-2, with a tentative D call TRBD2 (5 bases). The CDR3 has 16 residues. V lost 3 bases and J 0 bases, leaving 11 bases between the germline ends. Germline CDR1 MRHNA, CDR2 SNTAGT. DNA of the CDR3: TGTGCCAGCAGTGAAGGGAACGGGGCGAACACCGGGGAGCTGTTTTTT. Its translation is CASSEGNGANTGELFF.

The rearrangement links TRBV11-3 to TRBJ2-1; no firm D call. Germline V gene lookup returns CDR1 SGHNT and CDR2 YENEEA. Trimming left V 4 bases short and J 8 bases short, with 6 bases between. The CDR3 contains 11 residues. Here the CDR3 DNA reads TGTGCCAGCAGCTCCGTCCATGAGCAGTTCTTC. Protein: CASSSVHEQFF. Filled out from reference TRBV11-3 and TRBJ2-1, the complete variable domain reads EAGVVQSPRYKIIEKKQPVAFWCNPISGHNTLYWYLQNLGQGPELLIRYENEEAVDDSQLPKDRFSAERLKGVDSTLKIQPAELGDSAVYLCASSSVHEQFFGPGTRLTVL.

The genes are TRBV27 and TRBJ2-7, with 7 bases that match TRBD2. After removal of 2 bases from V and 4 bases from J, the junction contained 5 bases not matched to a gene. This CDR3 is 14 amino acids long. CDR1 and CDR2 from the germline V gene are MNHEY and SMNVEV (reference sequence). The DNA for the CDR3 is TGTGCCAGCAGTTTAGCCAGGGAGGGGTACGAGCAGTACTTC. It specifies CASSLAREGYEQYF.

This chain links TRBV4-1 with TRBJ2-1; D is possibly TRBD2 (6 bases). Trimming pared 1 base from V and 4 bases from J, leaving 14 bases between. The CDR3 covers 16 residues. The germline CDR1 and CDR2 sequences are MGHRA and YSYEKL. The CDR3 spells CASSQGGAAGYNEQFF. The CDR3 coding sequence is TGCGCCAGCAGCCAAGGAGGCGCGGCGGGGTACAATGAGCAGTTCTTC.

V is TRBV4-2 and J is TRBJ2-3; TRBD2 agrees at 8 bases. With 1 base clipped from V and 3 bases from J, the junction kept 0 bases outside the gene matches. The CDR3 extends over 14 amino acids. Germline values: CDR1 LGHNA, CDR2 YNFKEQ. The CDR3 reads CASSQAGGTDTQYF. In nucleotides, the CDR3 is TGTGCCAGCAGCCAAGCGGGGGGGACAGATACGCAGTATTTT.

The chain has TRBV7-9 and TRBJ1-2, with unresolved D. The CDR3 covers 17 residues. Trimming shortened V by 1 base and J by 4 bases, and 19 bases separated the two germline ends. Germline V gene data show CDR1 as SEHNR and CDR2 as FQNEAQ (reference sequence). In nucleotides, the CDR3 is TGTGCCAGCAGCTTAGGCCCGCTGGGAGTTGAGGGCTATGGCTACACCTTC. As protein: CASSLGPLGVEGYGYTF.

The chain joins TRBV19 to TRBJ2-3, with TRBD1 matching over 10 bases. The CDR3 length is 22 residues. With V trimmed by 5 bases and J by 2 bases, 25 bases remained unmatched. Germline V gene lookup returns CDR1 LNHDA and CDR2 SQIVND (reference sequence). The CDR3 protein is CASSLQSLRTGGPPVPTDTQYF. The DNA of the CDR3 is TGTGCCAGTAGTCTCCAATCCCTTCGGACAGGGGGACCCCCCGTACCCACAGATACGCAGTATTTT. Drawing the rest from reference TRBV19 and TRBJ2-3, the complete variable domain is DGGITQSPKYLFRKEGQNVTLSCEQNLNHDAMYWYRQDPGQGLRLIYYSQIVNDFQKGDIAEGYSVSREKKESFPLTVTSAQKNPTAFYLCASSLQSLRTGGPPVPTDTQYFGPGTRLTVL.

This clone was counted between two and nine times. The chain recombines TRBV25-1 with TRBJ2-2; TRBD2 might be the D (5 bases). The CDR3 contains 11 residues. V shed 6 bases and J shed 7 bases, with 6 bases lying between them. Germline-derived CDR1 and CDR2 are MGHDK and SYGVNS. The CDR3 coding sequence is TGTGCCAGCAGCGGGGTCGGGGAGCTGTTTTTT. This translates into CASSGVGELFF.

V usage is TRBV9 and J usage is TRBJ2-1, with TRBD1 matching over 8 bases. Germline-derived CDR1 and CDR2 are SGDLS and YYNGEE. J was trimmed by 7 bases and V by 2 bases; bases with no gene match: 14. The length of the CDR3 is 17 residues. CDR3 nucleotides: TGTGCCAGCAGCGTGGCCCCAAGCGGGCAGGGGGCTAATGAGCAGTTCTTC. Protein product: CASSVAPSGQGANEQFF.

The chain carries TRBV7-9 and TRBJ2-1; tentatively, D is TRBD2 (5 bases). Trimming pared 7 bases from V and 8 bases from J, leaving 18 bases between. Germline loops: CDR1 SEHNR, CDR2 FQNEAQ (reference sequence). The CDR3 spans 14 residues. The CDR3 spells CASKPLAYRDEQFF. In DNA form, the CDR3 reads TGTGCCAGCAAACCGCTAGCCTACCGTGATGAGCAGTTCTTC.

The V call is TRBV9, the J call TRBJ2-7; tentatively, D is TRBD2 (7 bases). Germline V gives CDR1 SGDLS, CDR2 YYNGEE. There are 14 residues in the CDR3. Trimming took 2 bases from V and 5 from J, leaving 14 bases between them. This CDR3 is CASSVKGGENEQYF. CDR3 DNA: TGTGCCAGCAGCGTCAAAGGGGGGGAGAACGAGCAGTACTTC. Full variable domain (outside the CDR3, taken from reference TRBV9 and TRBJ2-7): DSGVTQTPKHLITATGQRVTLRCSPRSGDLSVYWYQQSLDQGLQFLIQYYNGEERAKGNILERFSAQQFPDLHSELNLSSLELGDSALYFCASSVKGGENEQYFGPGTRLTVT.

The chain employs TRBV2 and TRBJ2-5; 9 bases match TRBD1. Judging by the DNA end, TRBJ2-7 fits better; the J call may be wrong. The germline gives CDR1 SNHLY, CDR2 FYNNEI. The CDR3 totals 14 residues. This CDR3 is CASTMGQGTSEQYF. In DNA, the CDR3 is TGTGCCAGCACTATGGGACAGGGTACCAGCGAGCAGTACTTC.

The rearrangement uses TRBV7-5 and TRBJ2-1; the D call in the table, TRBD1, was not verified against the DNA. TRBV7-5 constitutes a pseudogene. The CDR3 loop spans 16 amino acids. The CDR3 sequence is CALLLDGTGINNEQFF. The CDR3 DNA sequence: TGTGCCTTACTTCTGGACGGGACAGGGATCAACAATGAGCAGTTCTTC.

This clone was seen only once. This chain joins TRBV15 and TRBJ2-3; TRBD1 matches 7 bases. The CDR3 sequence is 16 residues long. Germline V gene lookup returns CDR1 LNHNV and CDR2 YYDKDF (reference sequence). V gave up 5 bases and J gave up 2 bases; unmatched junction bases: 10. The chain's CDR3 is CATSGIGTDYTDTQYF. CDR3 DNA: TGTGCCACCAGCGGAATCGGGACAGACTACACAGATACGCAGTATTTT.

The CDR3 loop reads CASSPDQGSGNTIYF. The CDR3, as DNA: TGTGCCAGCAGCCCGGACCAGGGATCTGGAAACACCATATATTTT. This chain connects TRBV5-6 to TRBJ1-3, with a tentative D call TRBD1 (5 bases). Per germline, CDR1 SGHDT and CDR2 YYEEEE. The CDR3 loop spans 15 amino acids. Deletions cut 4 bases from V and 1 base from J, with 12 bases between.

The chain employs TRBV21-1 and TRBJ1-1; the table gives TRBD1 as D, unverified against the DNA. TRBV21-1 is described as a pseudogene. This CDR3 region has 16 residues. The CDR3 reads CASSKRDREKNTEAFF. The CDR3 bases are TGTGCCAGCAGCAAAAGGGACAGGGAGAAGAACACTGAAGCTTTCTTT.

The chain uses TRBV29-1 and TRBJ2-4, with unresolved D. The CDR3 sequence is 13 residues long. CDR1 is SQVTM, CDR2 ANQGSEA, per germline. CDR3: CRAPRVEKNIQYF. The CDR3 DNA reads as TGCAGAGCCCCCCGGGTGGAAAAAAACATTCAGTACTTC.

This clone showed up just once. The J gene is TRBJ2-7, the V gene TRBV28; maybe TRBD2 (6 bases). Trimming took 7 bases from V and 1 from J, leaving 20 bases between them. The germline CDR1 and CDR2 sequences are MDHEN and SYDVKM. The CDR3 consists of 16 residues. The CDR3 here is CASTTPGVSKSYEQYF. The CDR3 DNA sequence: TGTGCCAGCACCACCCCGGGGGTGTCTAAGTCCTACGAGCAGTACTTC.